This entry features one T cell receptor (beta chain) sequence. The antigen is not known. For a library built for alpha chains, this beta chain is a stray read; little rests on its size. These data come from a study of spatial heterogeneity in lung cancer. The time point was: sample taken at primary tumor resection. Whole-study findings and limits: The study found that ubiquitous and regional expanded TCR counts tracked ubiquitous and regional nonsynonymous mutations, respectively. Higher tumor mutation counts went along with higher counts of expanded intratumoral alpha and beta TCRs.

One entry per CDR3 protein results from TCRdb running MiXCR on the 5' RACE reads. The sample carries roughly 18,000 distinct CDR3 sequences, 9.5% to 10% recorded once. Trimming stripped 3 bases from V and 6 bases from J, with 21 bases between. CDR3 length equals 15 residues. Germline CDR1 and CDR2: DFQATT and SNEGSKA (reference sequence). This specimen consisted of lung tumor tissue, obtained at surgery. This chain connects TRBV20-1 to TRBJ2-7; tentatively, D is TRBD2 (5 bases). The source is a female donor with early-stage non-small cell lung cancer. The CDR3 loop is CSARKLIASAGEQYF. As DNA, the CDR3 is TGCAGTGCTAGGAAATTGATAGCAAGTGCGGGCGAGCAGTACTTC.